One sample yielded the 31 T cell receptor beta chains listed below, sequenced in a study of cytomegalovirus exposure and HLA in healthy donors. Researchers ran the PCR with 60 Vbeta and 13 Jbeta primers. Data came from immunoSEQ multiplex PCR; TCRdb stores just in-frame clones and leaves some out. The sample has 55,000 to 75,000 clones; less than 70% are singletons. Sequenced sample: PBMCs. Receptors originate from a man aged 25-45 years in good health and CMV-seronegative.

This clone has a handful of counts. V gene TRBV18 combines with J gene TRBJ1-4; 7 bases fit TRBD1. The germline V gene has CDR1 KGHSH and CDR2 LQKENI. V gave up 5 bases and J gave up 7 bases; unmatched junction bases: 7. The CDR3 loop spans 14 amino acids. CDR3 amino acids: CASSTQGSGEKLFF. The CDR3 DNA reads TGTGCCAGCTCAACACAGGGGTCCGGTGAAAAACTGTTTTTT.

Concerning this clone: Because it lacks the conserved phenylalanine or tryptophan at the end, this CDR3 is likely a read error. The V gene is TRBV10-3, the J gene TRBJ1-5, with unresolved D. The CDR3 length is 11 residues. CDR1 ENHRY and CDR2 SYGVKD come from the germline V gene. Trimming took off 8 bases at V and 4 bases at J, with 6 bases between the two ends. CDR3 region: CAIGRNQPQHV. In DNA, the CDR3 is TGTGCCATCGGGAGGAATCAGCCCCAGCATGTT.

V gene TRBV30 combines with J gene TRBJ2-7; possibly TRBD1 for D (5 bases). CDR1 GTSNPN and CDR2 SVGIG come from the germline V gene (reference sequence). This CDR3 contains 14 residues. Trimming left V 0 bases short and J 4 bases short, with 13 bases between. The CDR3 spells CAWSVEQGLYEQYF. CDR3 coding DNA: TGTGCCTGGAGTGTAGAGCAGGGCCTTTACGAGCAGTACTTC. Based on the CDR3 plus reference TRBV30 and TRBJ2-7, the full variable domain is SQTIHQWPATLVQPVGSPLSLECTVEGTSNPNLYWYRQAAGRGLQLLFYSVGIGQISSEVPQNLSASRPQDRQFILSSKKLLLSDSGFYLCAWSVEQGLYEQYFGPGTRLTVT.

The rearrangement links TRBV7-3 to TRBJ2-5, with TRBD1 matching over 9 bases. Germline CDR1 SGHTA, CDR2 FQGTGA. The CDR3 runs 15 residues. The V gene end was trimmed by 5 bases and the J gene end by 2 bases; junction bases not matched to a gene: 6. The CDR3 spells CASSKDRGHQETQYF. CDR3 coding DNA: TGTGCCAGCAGCAAGGACAGGGGCCATCAAGAGACCCAGTACTTC.

The V and J genes are TRBV14 and TRBJ2-7; D perhaps matches TRBD2 (5 bases). Between the trimmed V and J ends, which lost 5 bases and 8 bases, there was a span of 13 bases. Germline values: CDR1 SGHDN, CDR2 FVKESK. This CDR3 has 12 residues. The CDR3 nucleotides read TGTGCCAGCAGCGAGGGTCCCCCCAAGCAGTACTTC. Translation gives CASSEGPPKQYF.

The chain links TRBV18 to TRBJ1-2; D gene ambiguous. The germline V gene encodes CDR1 KGHSH and CDR2 LQKENI. The CDR3 totals 14 residues. V lost 4 bases and J lost 6, with 15 bases in between. CDR3 sequence (DNA): TGTGCCAGCTCACGTCTTGAGGGAAGTAATGGCTACACCTTC. Translating it yields CASSRLEGSNGYTF.

J is TRBJ2-5 and V is TRBV18; perhaps TRBD2 as D (5 bases). Germline-derived CDR1 and CDR2 are KGHSH and LQKENI. The CDR3 length is 14 residues. The germline V and J ends were trimmed by 3 bases and 4 bases, with 12 bases remaining between them. As DNA, the CDR3 is TGTGCCAGCTCACCTAAGCGGCCGGGAGAGACCCAGTACTTC. Protein sequence: CASSPKRPGETQYF.

This clone was observed a handful of times. The chain recombines TRBV27 with TRBJ2-7; D remains unclear. The CDR3 is 13 amino acids. From germline, CDR1 is MNHEY and CDR2 SMNVEV (reference sequence). Trimming cost V 3 bases and J 0 bases, with 6 bases left between them. CDR3 in amino acids: CASSFLSSYEQYF. CDR3 nucleotides: TGTGCCAGCAGTTTTCTAAGCTCCTACGAGCAGTACTTC.

V usage is TRBV5-4 and J usage is TRBJ1-1; D is undetermined. V lost 0 bases, J lost 3 bases, and 6 bases lay in between. The CDR3 consists of 13 residues. Germline CDR1 reads SGHNT; CDR2 reads YYREEE (reference sequence). The CDR3 DNA reads TGTGCCAGCAGCTTGGACAGCTACACTGAAGCTTTCTTT. Protein sequence: CASSLDSYTEAFF.

V is TRBV7-2 and J is TRBJ1-4; 7 bases map to TRBD1. V was pared by 5 bases and J by 0 bases, with 6 bases of the junction left unmatched. Germline CDR1 SGHTA, CDR2 FQGNSA. This CDR3 has 16 residues. CDR3 in amino acids: CASSPQGQTTNEKLFF. Here the CDR3 DNA reads TGTGCCAGCAGCCCTCAGGGACAGACAACTAATGAAAAACTGTTTTTT.

In DNA, the CDR3 is TGTGCCAGCAGTTACGGGACAGGGGACAATGAGCAGTTCTTC. Translating it yields CASSYGTGDNEQFF. V is TRBV6-5 and J is TRBJ2-1; 10 bases align to TRBD1. V dropped 2 bases and J dropped 5; count of bases not matched to a gene: 0. CDR3 length: 14 amino acids. CDR1 is MNHEY and CDR2 is SVGAGI in the germline V gene.

This clone was recorded a few times. The chain is built from TRBV5-1 and TRBJ2-7; weak D call: TRBD2 (6 bases). CDR1 SGHRS and CDR2 YFSETQ come from the germline V gene. This CDR3 spans 14 amino acids. Trimming pared 5 bases from V and 1 base from J, leaving 13 bases between. DNA for the CDR3: TGCGCCAGCAGGTTGCCTAGCGAATCCTACGAGCAGTACTTC. It encodes CASRLPSESYEQYF.

The rearrangement links TRBV19 to TRBJ2-7, with TRBD2 matching over 7 bases. With V trimmed by 3 bases and J by 3 bases, 5 bases remained unmatched. This CDR3 contains 14 residues. Germline CDR1 is LNHDA and CDR2 is SQIVND (reference sequence). The CDR3 coding sequence is TGTGCCAGTAGTATGGGAGGGGCCCTCTACGAGCAGTACTTC. It codes for CASSMGGALYEQYF.

J is TRBJ2-1 and V is TRBV4-1; 12 bases agree with TRBD2. The CDR3 has 17 residues. The germline gives CDR1 MGHRA, CDR2 YSYEKL. With 0 bases clipped from V and 7 bases from J, the junction kept 7 bases outside the gene matches. Written as DNA, the CDR3 is TGCGCCAGCAGCCAAGATAGCTGGACTAGCGGGGCGAATGAGCAGTTCTTC. Its protein is CASSQDSWTSGANEQFF.

This chain links TRBV7-9 with TRBJ1-6; 8 bases are a match to TRBD1. CDR1 and CDR2 from the germline V gene are SEHNR and FQNEAQ (reference sequence). V lost 6 bases, J lost 7 bases, and 8 bases stayed unmatched. The CDR3 runs 15 residues. This CDR3 reads CASRSTGARNSPLHF. As DNA, the CDR3 is TGTGCCAGCAGATCGACAGGGGCTAGGAATTCACCCCTCCACTTT.

The chain employs TRBV6-1 and TRBJ1-2, with 8 bases fitting TRBD1. CDR3 length: 14 residues. Germline-derived CDR1 and CDR2 are MNHNS and SASEGT. V lost 7 bases and J lost 6; bases outside the gene matches: 10. The CDR3 here is CASTLDRGTDGYTF. The CDR3 region has the DNA TGTGCCAGCACTCTAGACAGGGGAACGGATGGCTACACCTTC.

V gene TRBV7-8 combines with J gene TRBJ2-6; D gene unclear. The V gene's germline CDR1 is SGHVS and CDR2 FQNEAQ. Trimming removed 3 bases at V and 3 bases at J, with 9 bases between. CDR3 length: 15 amino acids. In DNA, the CDR3 is TGTGCCAGCAGCTTTTCCCAGTTTGGGGCCAACGTCCTGACTTTC. This codes for CASSFSQFGANVLTF.

This clone has only a few counts. The chain couples TRBV5-4 to TRBJ1-6; D is possibly TRBD1 (5 bases). The V end was cut by 4 bases, the J end by 9 bases, with 17 bases between. The CDR3 is made up of 15 amino acids. Germline V gene data show CDR1 as SGHNT and CDR2 as YYREEE (reference sequence). The CDR3 DNA reads TGTGCCAGCAGCCTCTCCCTGGGGGGGTCTTCACCCCTCCACTTT. As protein: CASSLSLGGSSPLHF.

This clone appeared a few times. This chain connects TRBV9 to TRBJ2-7; maybe TRBD1 (5 bases). This CDR3 has 15 residues. The germline V gene encodes CDR1 SGDLS and CDR2 YYNGEE. V was cut by 4 bases and J by 3 bases, with 17 bases left in between. CDR3 in DNA: TGTGCCAGCAGCCCCGGCGTAGGACAAAACTACGAGCAGTACTTC. Translated, it gives CASSPGVGQNYEQYF.

The chain links TRBV7-7 to TRBJ2-2; the D gene is possibly TRBD2 (5 bases). V lost 5 bases to trimming and J lost 6 bases, with 13 bases between them. Germline values: CDR1 SSHAT, CDR2 FNYEAQ (reference sequence). CDR3 length equals 14 residues. The CDR3 DNA is TGTGCCAGCAGCCCAACTAGTGACGCCGGGGAGCTGTTTTTT. This encodes CASSPTSDAGELFF.

The chain has TRBV5-1 and TRBJ1-2; the match to TRBD1 covers 8 bases. The germline CDR1 and CDR2 sequences are SGHRS and YFSETQ. The V gene end was trimmed by 0 bases and the J gene end by 4 bases; junction bases not matched to a gene: 5. The CDR3 has 15 residues. This CDR3 reads CASSLDPGQAYGYTF. The CDR3 DNA is TGCGCCAGCAGCTTGGACCCGGGACAGGCCTATGGCTACACCTTC.

This clone was counted between two and nine times. The gene calls are TRBV4-2 and TRBJ2-1; D might be TRBD1 (5 bases). Germline CDR1 is LGHNA and CDR2 is YNFKEQ. V was shortened by 0 bases and J by 4 bases, with 10 bases between the two germline ends. This CDR3 has 15 amino acids. DNA of the CDR3: TGTGCCAGCAGCCAAGACAGGACAAAATACAATGAGCAGTTCTTC. Protein product: CASSQDRTKYNEQFF.

The chain has TRBV4-1 and TRBJ2-5; tentative D call: TRBD2 (6 bases). Trimming took 1 base from V and 3 from J, leaving 12 bases between them. The germline V gene has CDR1 MGHRA and CDR2 YSYEKL. The CDR3 contains 15 residues. The CDR3, as DNA: TGCGCCAGCAGCCAAGGGAGGGTGAGGGAAGAGACCCAGTACTTC. The encoded protein is CASSQGRVREETQYF.

The chain employs TRBV21-1 and TRBJ1-6; the table's D gene call, TRBD1, was not cross checked with the DNA. TRBV21-1 is classified as a pseudogene. CDR3 length: 16 amino acids. CDR3 sequence reads: CASSKEASGGNSPLHF. In nucleotides, the CDR3 is TGTGCCAGCAGCAAAGAGGCGTCAGGGGGAAACTCACCCCTCCACTTT.

The J gene is TRBJ2-7, the V gene TRBV6-1; D is uncertain. V was clipped by 8 bases and J by 5 bases, with 13 bases between them. Germline CDR1 reads MNHNS; CDR2 reads SASEGT. This CDR3 contains 12 residues. CDR3 in amino acids: CASEWALNEQYF. The CDR3 DNA is TGTGCCAGCGAGTGGGCTTTGAACGAGCAGTACTTC.

The chain recombines TRBV10-3 with TRBJ1-5; D is undetermined. CDR1 is ENHRY, CDR2 SYGVKD, per germline. Trimming took off 3 bases at V and 11 bases at J, with 17 bases between the two ends. This CDR3 is 14 amino acids long. The CDR3: CAISEERLSAAQHF. DNA for the CDR3: TGTGCCATCAGTGAAGAGAGATTATCAGCGGCCCAGCATTTT.

The chain is built from TRBV7-2 and TRBJ1-2; 8 bases map to TRBD1. Per germline, CDR1 SGHTA and CDR2 FQGNSA. The CDR3 extends over 15 amino acids. J lost 4 bases, V lost 4 bases, and 8 bases had no gene match. The CDR3, as DNA: TGTGCCAGCAGCTCACCCGGACAGGGCGGCTATGGCTACACCTTC. This codes for CASSSPGQGGYGYTF.

This clone was detected only once. J is TRBJ1-3 and V is TRBV29-1; weak D call: TRBD1 (6 bases). The V end lost 0 bases, the J end lost 3 bases, and 9 bases lay between the germline ends. CDR1 and CDR2 (germline): SQVTM, ANQGSEA. The CDR3 totals 14 residues. CDR3 region: CSVEEGAVGNTIYF. CDR3 nucleotides: TGCAGCGTTGAAGAGGGGGCGGTTGGAAACACCATATATTTT.

This clone has just a few counts. This chain links TRBV4-1 with TRBJ1-1, with 7 positions matching TRBD1. There are 15 residues in the CDR3. J gave up 4 bases and V 0 bases, and 5 bases lay outside the gene matches. CDR1 is MGHRA and CDR2 is YSYEKL in the germline V gene. The CDR3 DNA reads as TGCGCCAGCAGCCAAGATCAAGGGGGCTTCACTGAAGCTTTCTTT. Its protein product is CASSQDQGGFTEAFF.

The gene calls are TRBV5-1 and TRBJ1-1; D remains ambiguous. Trimming took 0 bases from V and 4 from J, leaving 10 bases between them. This CDR3 has 14 residues. Germline-derived CDR1 and CDR2 are SGHRS and YFSETQ. The CDR3 protein is CASSLAAAGTEAFF. CDR3 sequence (DNA): TGCGCCAGCAGCTTGGCGGCAGCGGGCACTGAAGCTTTCTTT.

The chain has TRBV6-4 and TRBJ2-3; 8 bases match TRBD2. The CDR3 contains 15 residues. Germline CDR1 reads MRHNA; CDR2 reads SNTAGT. V dropped 0 bases and J dropped 1; count of bases not matched to a gene: 0. CDR3 nucleotides: TGTGCCAGCAGTGACTCCGGGGGGGGCACAGATACGCAGTATTTT. This translates into CASSDSGGGTDTQYF.